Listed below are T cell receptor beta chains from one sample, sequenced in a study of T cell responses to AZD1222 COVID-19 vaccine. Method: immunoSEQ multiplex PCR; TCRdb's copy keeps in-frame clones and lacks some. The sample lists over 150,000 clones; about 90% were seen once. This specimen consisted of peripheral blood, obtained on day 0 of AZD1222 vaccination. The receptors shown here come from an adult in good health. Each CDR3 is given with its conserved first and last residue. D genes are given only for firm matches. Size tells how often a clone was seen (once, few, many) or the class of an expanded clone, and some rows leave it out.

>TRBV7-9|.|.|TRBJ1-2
CASSLEKTGGPNYGYTF
TGTGCCAGCAGCTTGGAGAAAACGGGGGGTCCTAACTATGGCTACACCTTC
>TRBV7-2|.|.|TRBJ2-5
CASTRVLGAKGRETQYF
TGTGCCAGCACCCGGGTGCTGGGGGCGAAAGGGCGAGAGACCCAGTACTTC
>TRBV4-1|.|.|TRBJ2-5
CASSQGPGAQYF
TGCGCCAGCAGCCAAGGCCCCGGCGCCCAGTACTTC
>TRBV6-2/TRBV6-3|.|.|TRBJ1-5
CASSLNSNQPQHF
TGTGCCAGCAGTTTGAACAGCAATCAGCCCCAGCATTTT
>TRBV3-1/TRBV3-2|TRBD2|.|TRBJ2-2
CASSPPRTSGRSGELFF
TGTGCCAGCAGCCCTCCCCGGACTAGCGGGAGGTCCGGGGAGCTGTTTTTT
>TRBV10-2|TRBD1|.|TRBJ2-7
CASSETGQTYEQYF
TGCGCCAGCAGTGAGACGGGACAGACATACGAGCAGTACTTC
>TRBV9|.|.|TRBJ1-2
CASSVAGGGRNYGYTF
TGTGCCAGCAGCGTAGCCGGCGGAGGGCGGAACTATGGCTACACCTTC
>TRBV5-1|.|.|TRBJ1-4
CASSLAIGGSREKLFF
TGCGCCAGCAGCTTGGCCATCGGGGGGTCGAGGGAAAAACTGTTTTTT
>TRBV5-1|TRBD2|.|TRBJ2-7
CASSLAGLDDEQYF
TGCGCCAGCAGCTTGGCCGGACTAGACGACGAGCAGTACTTC
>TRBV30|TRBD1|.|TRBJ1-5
CAWSRGQYNQPQHF
TGTGCCTGGAGTAGGGGACAGTACAATCAGCCCCAGCATTTT
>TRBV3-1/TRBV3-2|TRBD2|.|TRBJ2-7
CATQLRGGEQYF
TGTGCCACTCAACTACGGGGGGGCGAGCAGTACTTC
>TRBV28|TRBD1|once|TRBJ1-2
CASRRGTGSYGYTF
TGTGCCAGCAGACGGGGGACAGGATCTTATGGCTACACCTTC
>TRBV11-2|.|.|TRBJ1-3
CASSLGRGESGNTIYF
TGTGCCAGCAGCTTAGGGAGAGGGGAGTCGGGAAACACCATATATTTT
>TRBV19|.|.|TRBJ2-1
CASSLYNEQFF
TGTGCCAGTAGCCTCTACAATGAGCAGTTCTTC
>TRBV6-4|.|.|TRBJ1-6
CASSLGGQNSPLHF
TGTGCCAGCAGCCTGGGGGGGCAGAATTCACCCCTCCACTTT
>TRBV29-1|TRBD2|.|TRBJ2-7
CSVRGGYTYEQYF
TGCAGCGTTAGGGGAGGGTATACCTACGAGCAGTACTTC